This T cell receptor beta chain emerged from a study of cytomegalovirus exposure and HLA in healthy donors. Study-wide results and limits: The listing of approximately 160 TCR beta chains classed them as cytomegalovirus-associated.

The CDR3 loop spans 14 amino acids. CDR1 and CDR2 from the germline V gene are GTSNPN and SVGIG (reference sequence). J was trimmed by 3 bases and V by 2 bases; bases with no gene match: 5. The PCR had 60 Vbeta and 13 Jbeta primers. Data came from immunoSEQ multiplex PCR; TCRdb stores just in-frame clones and leaves some out. In the table there are under 130,000 clones, about 15% of which are singletons. About this clone: Its antigen is not known.

The genes are TRBV30 and TRBJ1-2, with TRBD1 matching 8 bases. Sequencing was performed on PBMCs. The sequence came from a female donor in good health and CMV-seronegative. The CDR3 is CAWSPRGLDYGYTF. The CDR3 bases are TGTGCCTGGAGTCCCAGGGGGCTCGACTATGGCTACACCTTC.